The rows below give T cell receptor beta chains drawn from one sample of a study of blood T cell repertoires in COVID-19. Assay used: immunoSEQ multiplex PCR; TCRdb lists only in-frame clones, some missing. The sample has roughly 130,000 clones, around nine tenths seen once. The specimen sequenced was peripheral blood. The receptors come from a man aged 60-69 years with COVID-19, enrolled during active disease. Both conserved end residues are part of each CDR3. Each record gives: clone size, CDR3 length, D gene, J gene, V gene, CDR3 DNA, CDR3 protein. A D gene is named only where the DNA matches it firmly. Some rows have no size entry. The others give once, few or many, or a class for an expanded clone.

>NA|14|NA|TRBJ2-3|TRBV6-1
TGTGCCAGCAGTGAAGACAGGGCCTCAGATACGCAGTATTTT
CASSEDRASDTQYF
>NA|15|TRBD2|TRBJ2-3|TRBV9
TGTGCCAGCAATACCGGGACTAGCGGGACAGATACGCAGTATTTT
CASNTGTSGTDTQYF
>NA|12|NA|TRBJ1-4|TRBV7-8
TGTGCCAGCAGCTTAACAGCCGGCGAACTGTTTTTT
CASSLTAGELFF
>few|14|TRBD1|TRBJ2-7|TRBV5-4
TGTGCCAGCAGCTTCGGGGACAGGGACCACGAGCAGTACTTC
CASSFGDRDHEQYF
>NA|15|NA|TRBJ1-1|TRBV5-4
TGTGCCAGCAGCCCGAACAGGGCTAAGAACACTGAAGCTTTCTTT
CASSPNRAKNTEAFF
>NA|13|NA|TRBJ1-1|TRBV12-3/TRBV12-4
TGTGCCAGCAGCCTTGGGGGGACCACTGAAGCTTTCTTT
CASSLGGTTEAFF
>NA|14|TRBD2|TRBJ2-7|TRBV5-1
TGCGCCAGCTTCCTTAAGCGGGAGAGGTACGAGCAGTACTTC
CASFLKRERYEQYF
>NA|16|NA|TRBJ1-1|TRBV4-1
TGCGCCAGCAGCCAAGACAGGGCCCAGGGGTACACTGAAGCTTTCTTT
CASSQDRAQGYTEAFF
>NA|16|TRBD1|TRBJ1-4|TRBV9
TGTGCCAGCAGCGTAGCGGGGGACAGGGTCAATGAAAAACTGTTTTTT
CASSVAGDRVNEKLFF
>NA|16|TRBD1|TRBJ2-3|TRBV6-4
TGTGCCAGCAGTGACTCGAGCCGGACAGGGGTCGGTACGCAGTATTTT
CASSDSSRTGVGTQYF